A single sample is the source of the 5 T cell receptor beta chains below, sequenced in a study of OX40 agonist ivuxolimab in advanced cancers. Profiling relied on immunoSEQ multiplex PCR, and the TCRdb table lists in-frame clones only, not all of them. The data show 55,000 to 85,000 clones, about 83% seen once. The sequenced sample was CD4+ or CD8+ T cells sorted from blood, obtained in a trial of the OX40 agonist ivuxolimab. The receptor set was obtained from an adult with an advanced solid tumor such as melanoma, head and neck, liver or kidney cancer.

The rearrangement uses TRBV6-5 and TRBJ1-5; D is possibly TRBD1 (5 bases). Trimming left V 8 bases short and J 0 bases short, with 8 bases between. Germline CDR1 MNHEY, CDR2 SVGAGI. The CDR3 spans 13 residues. The DNA for the CDR3 is TGTGCCAGCGGTGACAGTAGCAATCAGCCCCAGCATTTT. Encoded protein: CASGDSSNQPQHF.

V usage is TRBV19 and J usage is TRBJ1-6, with TRBD1 as a possible D gene (5 bases). Trimming took 6 bases from V and 9 from J, leaving 18 bases between them. Germline values: CDR1 LNHDA, CDR2 SQIVND (reference sequence). The CDR3 totals 15 residues. The CDR3 DNA sequence: TGTGCCAGTAGGGGTGCGACAGCGGTGGGTTCACCCCTCCACTTT. Amino acids: CASRGATAVGSPLHF. The variable domain in full, completed from reference TRBV19 and TRBJ1-6, reads DGGITQSPKYLFRKEGQNVTLSCEQNLNHDAMYWYRQDPGQGLRLIYYSQIVNDFQKGDIAEGYSVSREKKESFPLTVTSAQKNPTAFYLCASRGATAVGSPLHFGNGTRLTVT.

The chain joins TRBV5-4 to TRBJ2-3; TRBD2 aligns across 14 bases. Germline CDR1 is SGHNT and CDR2 is YYREEE (reference sequence). V shed 10 bases, J shed 4 bases, and the junction held 8 bases outside the gene matches. The CDR3 extends over 15 amino acids. The DNA for the CDR3 is TGTGCCGGAGGGACTAGCGGGGGTAGCGCAGATACGCAGTATTTT. This encodes CAGGTSGGSADTQYF.

The chain has TRBV7-3 and TRBJ2-3; possibly TRBD1 or TRBD2 for D (5 bases each). This CDR3 is built from 13 residues. V was trimmed by 1 base and J by 4 bases, leaving 6 bases between them. CDR1 and CDR2 from the germline V gene are SGHTA and FQGTGA. The DNA for the CDR3 is TGTGCCAGCAGCTTAAGGGACGCAGATACGCAGTATTTT. Its protein product is CASSLRDADTQYF.

V is TRBV19 and J is TRBJ1-1; 11 nucleotides align to TRBD1. Unmatched junction bases numbered 14, after V lost 7 bases and J lost 7 bases. From germline, CDR1 is LNHDA and CDR2 SQIVND (reference sequence). The CDR3 has 16 residues. The CDR3 loop is CASKRTGGANAVEAFF. In nucleotides, the CDR3 is TGTGCCAGTAAGAGGACAGGGGGCGCAAACGCTGTTGAAGCTTTCTTT.